The source of this T cell receptor (beta chain) is a study of blood T cells in healthy people across ages. Findings and caveats of the study: CMV infection status of these donors was not known. Strong correlation was found linking TCR beta diversity to naive T cell percentage.

Researchers isolated at least 6 million PBMCs per sample. A J-beta primer mix and a sample-barcoded 5' primer were used in a second PCR of roughly 6 to 12 cycles. TCRdb reprocessed the 5' RACE reads with MiXCR, giving one entry per CDR3 protein. Of roughly 700,000 distinct CDR3 sequences in the sample, approximately 50% were seen once. This clonotype was seen more than once but under ten times. The antigen is not known. This CDR3 is 15 amino acids long. CDR1 and CDR2 (germline): ENHRY, SYGVKD. V dropped 3 bases and J dropped 3 bases, with 12 bases sitting between them. The origin of this receptor is a woman aged 55 to 70 in good health. The sample consisted of blood. This chain joins TRBV10-3 and TRBJ1-5, with a weak D call TRBD1 (5 bases). Here the CDR3 reads CAISDGGNDNQPQHF. The CDR3 coding sequence is TGTGCCATCAGTGACGGGGGGAATGACAATCAGCCCCAGCATTTT.